The entry below describes one TCR beta chain. The sample originates from a study of blood T cell repertoires in COVID-19. Study background: COVID-19 samples collected from the United States, Italy and Spain covered acute and convalescent phases.

The V and J ends lost 0 bases and 9 bases, in that order; junction bases with no gene match: 10. The CDR3 runs 15 residues. The germline CDR1 and CDR2 sequences are LGHDT and YNNKEL (reference sequence). Here immunoSEQ multiplex PCR was the method, and the copy in TCRdb shows in-frame clones only, minus some. The sample yields about 270,000 clones, about nine tenths seen once. The source material was peripheral blood. This receptor was obtained from a man aged 60 to 75 who had recovered from COVID-19. This sequence joins TRBV3-1 (or the pseudogene TRBV3-2) and TRBJ2-5; 7 bases fit TRBD1. CDR3 DNA sequence: TGTGCCAGCAGCCAAGAGGGACAGTCTAATATGGCCCAGTACTTC. Amino acid sequence: CASSQEGQSNMAQYF.